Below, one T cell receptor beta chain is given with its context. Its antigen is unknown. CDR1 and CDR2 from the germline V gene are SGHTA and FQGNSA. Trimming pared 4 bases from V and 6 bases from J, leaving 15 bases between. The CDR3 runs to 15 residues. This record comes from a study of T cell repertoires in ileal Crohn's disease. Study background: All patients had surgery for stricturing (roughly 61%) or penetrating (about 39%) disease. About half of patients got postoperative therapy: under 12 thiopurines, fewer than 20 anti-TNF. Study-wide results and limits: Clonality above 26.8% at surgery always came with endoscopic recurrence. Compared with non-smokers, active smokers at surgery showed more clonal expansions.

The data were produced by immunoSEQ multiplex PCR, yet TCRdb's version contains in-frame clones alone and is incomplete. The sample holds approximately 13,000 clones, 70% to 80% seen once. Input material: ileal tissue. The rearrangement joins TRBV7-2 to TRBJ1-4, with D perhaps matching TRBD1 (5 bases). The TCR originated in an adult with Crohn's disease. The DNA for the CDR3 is TGTGCCAGCAGCTGGAGGGGAGCGCGCGATGAAAAACTGTTTTTT. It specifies CASSWRGARDEKLFF.